A single sample gave rise to the 17 T cell receptor beta chains below, sequenced in a study of T-cell reconstitution after alpha-beta-depleted transplantation in children. As it was prepared, the TCRbeta library received unique molecular identifiers. TCRdb called the PCR reads again in MiXCR, with one record for every CDR3 protein. The repertoire consists of a few hundred thousand distinct CDR3 sequences, with 27% occurring once and the leading ten covering about 35%. The input for sequencing was PBMCs, taken before TCRalphabeta/CD19-depleted stem cell transplant. The origin of the receptors is a boy younger than two with Wiskott-Aldrich syndrome, due to receive a stem cell transplant.

The chain combines TRBV29-1 with TRBJ2-2; D perhaps matches TRBD1 (6 bases). The germline CDR1 and CDR2 sequences are SQVTM and ANQGSEA. V was shortened by 4 bases and J by 6 bases, with 12 bases between the two germline ends. The CDR3 length is 13 residues. Written as DNA, the CDR3 is TGCAGCGTTGTAGGGACATCGGCCGGGGAGCTGTTTTTT. Translating it yields CSVVGTSAGELFF.

This chain connects TRBV4-1 to TRBJ1-2; D ambiguous. Germline V gives CDR1 MGHRA, CDR2 YSYEKL. Trimming cost V 2 bases and J 3 bases, with 10 bases left between them. The CDR3 extends over 14 amino acids. Here the CDR3 DNA reads TGCGCCAGCAGCCAAATGGCGGACTACTATGGCTACACCTTC. It is translated as CASSQMADYYGYTF.

A few counts support this clonotype. The rearrangement uses TRBV5-1 and TRBJ2-2, with 8 nucleotides matching TRBD2. V was clipped by 0 bases and J by 10 bases; unmatched bases: 5. This CDR3 region has 14 residues. Germline lookup yields CDR1 SGHRS and CDR2 YFSETQ. CDR3 nucleotide sequence: TGCGCCAGCAGCTTGGACGGGAGGGCCAAGGAGCTGTTTTTT. It encodes CASSLDGRAKELFF.

V and J are TRBV2 and TRBJ2-5; a weak D match, TRBD2 (6 bases). V was clipped by 4 bases and J by 7 bases, with 10 bases between them. Germline V gene data show CDR1 as SNHLY and CDR2 as FYNNEI. The CDR3 has 12 amino acids. The CDR3 loop is CASSAGERTQYF. As DNA, the CDR3 is TGTGCCAGCAGTGCGGGGGAGAGGACCCAGTACTTC. The entire variable domain, with the rest obtained from reference TRBV2 and TRBJ2-5, is as follows: EPEVTQTPSHQVTQMGQEVILRCVPISNHLYFYWYRQILGQKVEFLVSFYNNEISEKSEIFDDQFSVERPDGSNFTLKIRSTKLEDSAMYFCASSAGERTQYFGPGTRLLVL.

This clonotype was counted between two and nine times. CDR3 protein: CASSYSKTVQETQYF. CDR3 nucleotide sequence: TGTGCCAGCAGTTACTCTAAGACAGTCCAAGAGACCCAGTACTTC. This sequence joins TRBV6-5 and TRBJ2-5, with D perhaps TRBD1 (5 bases). There are 15 residues in the CDR3. The germline V gene has CDR1 MNHEY and CDR2 SVGAGI. Trimming removed 0 bases from V and 1 base from J, with 9 bases in between.

This clonotype was seen more than once but under ten times. The genes are TRBV20-1 and TRBJ2-7; no firm D call. The CDR3 runs 12 residues. Trimming stripped 1 base from V and 6 bases from J, with 10 bases between. Germline V CDR1 and CDR2: DFQATT, SNEGSKA (reference sequence). The CDR3 bases are TGCAGTGCTAGAGTCCAGTCGGGCGAGCAGTACTTC. Its protein is CSARVQSGEQYF.

The genes are TRBV7-6 and TRBJ2-5; D is ambiguous. Germline V CDR1 and CDR2: SGHVS, FNYEAQ. The length of the CDR3 is 15 residues. Deletions cut 1 base from V and 2 bases from J, with 11 bases between. CDR3 nucleotides: TGTGCCAGCAGCTTAGGAATGGCACAGCAAGAGACCCAGTACTTC. Translating it yields CASSLGMAQQETQYF.

This clonotype was seen only a few times. The chain couples TRBV5-1 to TRBJ1-3; D uncertain. The CDR3 spans 13 residues. With 5 bases removed from V and 4 bases from J, the gap between germline ends came to 10 bases. CDR1 is SGHRS, CDR2 YFSETQ, per germline. The CDR3 nucleotides read TGCGCCAGCAGATCAGGTGCCGGAAACACCATATATTTT. This sequence encodes CASRSGAGNTIYF.

The genes are TRBV3-1 and TRBJ2-7; D gene uncertain. This CDR3 has 15 amino acids. Germline CDR1 and CDR2: LGHDT and YNNKEL (reference sequence). The V end lost 1 base, the J end lost 6 bases, and 16 bases lay between the germline ends. CDR3 bases: TGTGCCAGCAGCCAAGGTCTTTGGGGTGGTCGCGAGCAGTACTTC. Translated, it gives CASSQGLWGGREQYF.

This clonotype occurred a few times. The chain is built from TRBV5-1 and TRBJ1-1; D might be TRBD1 (5 bases). CDR3 size: 14 residues. V shed 0 bases and J shed 5 bases, with 11 bases lying between them. In germline, CDR1 is SGHRS, CDR2 YFSETQ. CDR3 residues: CASSLARRGTEAFF. Written as DNA, the CDR3 is TGCGCCAGCAGCTTGGCCAGGCGGGGGACTGAAGCTTTCTTT.

The J gene is TRBJ2-3, the V gene TRBV20-1; D gene ambiguous. V was clipped by 6 bases and J by 4 bases, with 20 bases between them. Germline V gives CDR1 DFQATT, CDR2 SNEGSKA (reference sequence). This CDR3 comprises 15 residues. This CDR3 is CSATPLGPGPDTQYF. The CDR3 bases are TGCAGTGCGACCCCTCTCGGGCCAGGACCAGATACGCAGTATTTT.

The chain is built from TRBV5-1 and TRBJ1-2, with a weak D call TRBD1 (5 bases). The germline gives CDR1 SGHRS, CDR2 YFSETQ. The CDR3 length is 15 residues. The ends were cut back, 3 bases at V and 3 bases at J, with 15 bases in the middle. In DNA, the CDR3 is TGCGCCAGCAGCTCCGGGGGTGCTCCGGACTATGGCTACACCTTC. Its translation is CASSSGGAPDYGYTF.

This clonotype was detected only a few times. The chain uses TRBV20-1 and TRBJ2-7; 7 positions agree with TRBD2. The CDR3 covers 14 residues. Trimming removed 6 bases from V and 2 bases from J; junction bases left unmatched: 10. Per germline, CDR1 DFQATT and CDR2 SNEGSKA (reference sequence). CDR3 in DNA: TGCAGTGCCTCTGGACTAGGACCGGCCTACGAGCAGTACTTC. Translating it yields CSASGLGPAYEQYF.

The V call is TRBV7-2, the J call TRBJ1-1; possibly TRBD1 for D (6 bases). The CDR3 extends over 19 amino acids. Germline CDR1 SGHTA, CDR2 FQGNSA. V was pared by 0 bases and J by 0 bases, with 20 bases between. CDR3 amino acids: CASSLAPPRRGALNTEAFF. The CDR3, as DNA: TGTGCCAGCAGCTTAGCGCCCCCGAGGAGGGGGGCCTTGAACACTGAAGCTTTCTTT.

Only a few counts were recorded for this clonotype. V usage is TRBV20-1 and J usage is TRBJ1-2, with no clear D. The germline V and J ends were trimmed by 0 bases and 3 bases, with 14 bases remaining between them. Per the germline V gene, CDR1 is DFQATT and CDR2 is SNEGSKA (reference sequence). The CDR3 totals 15 residues. For the CDR3, the DNA is TGCAGTGCTAGAGAATCGGGCGTGTGGGACTATGGCTACACCTTC. This translates into CSARESGVWDYGYTF.

This chain joins TRBV5-1 and TRBJ2-2, with D maybe TRBD1 (5 bases). Trimming took off 4 bases at V and 6 bases at J, with 13 bases between the two ends. The CDR3 consists of 14 residues. CDR1 is SGHRS and CDR2 is YFSETQ in the germline V gene. The CDR3 protein is CASSPHIGAGELFF. The CDR3 DNA reads as TGCGCCAGCAGCCCGCACATAGGGGCCGGGGAGCTGTTTTTT.

The V call is TRBV20-1, the J call TRBJ2-1, with TRBD2 identical over 12 bases. The V and J ends lost 1 base and 1 base, in that order; junction bases with no gene match: 2. The CDR3 spans 16 residues. The germline V gene has CDR1 DFQATT and CDR2 SNEGSKA (reference sequence). This CDR3 reads CSARVGTSGSYNEQFF. The CDR3 DNA reads as TGCAGTGCTAGAGTCGGGACTAGCGGGTCCTACAATGAGCAGTTCTTC.